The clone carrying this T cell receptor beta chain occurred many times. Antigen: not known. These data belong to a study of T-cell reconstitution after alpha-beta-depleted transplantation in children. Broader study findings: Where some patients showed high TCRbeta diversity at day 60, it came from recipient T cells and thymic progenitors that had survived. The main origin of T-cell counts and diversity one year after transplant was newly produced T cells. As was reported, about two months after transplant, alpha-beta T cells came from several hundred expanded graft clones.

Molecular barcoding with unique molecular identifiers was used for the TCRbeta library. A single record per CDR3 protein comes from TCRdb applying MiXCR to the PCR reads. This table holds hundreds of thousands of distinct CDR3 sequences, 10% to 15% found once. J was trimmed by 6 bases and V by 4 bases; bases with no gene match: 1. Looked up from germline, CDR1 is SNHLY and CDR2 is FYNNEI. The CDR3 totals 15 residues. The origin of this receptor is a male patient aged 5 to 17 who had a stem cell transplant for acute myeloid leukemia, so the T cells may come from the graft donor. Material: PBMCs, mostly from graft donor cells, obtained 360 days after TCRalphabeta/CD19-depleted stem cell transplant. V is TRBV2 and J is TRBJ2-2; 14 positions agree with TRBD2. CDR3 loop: CASSGGLAGAGELFF. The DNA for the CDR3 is TGTGCCAGCAGTGGGGGACTAGCGGGAGCCGGGGAGCTGTTTTTT.